This T cell receptor (beta chain) was sequenced in a study of control samples from healthy donors and cancer patients. Comments on this clone: Germline and junction disagree at one end, which may indicate a read error.

Here immunoSEQ multiplex PCR was the method, and the copy in TCRdb shows in-frame clones only, minus some. The sample lists over 120,000 clones; about 90% were seen once. CDR1 is KGHDR and CDR2 is SFDVKD in the germline V gene. The CDR3 totals 14 residues. Sample: blood. This chain connects TRBV24-1 to TRBJ2-2, with TRBD1 identical over 10 bases. The source of this sequence is a man under 40 in good health. The chain's CDR3 is CATSDFGTGDELLF. DNA for the CDR3: TGTGCCACCAGTGATTTCGGGACAGGGGACGAGCTGCTTTTT.